The subject of this entry is one TCR beta chain. These data come from a study of blood T cell repertoires in COVID-19. Study-level information: From the United States, Italy and Spain came samples of acute and convalescent COVID-19.

TCRdb's table, derived via immunoSEQ multiplex PCR, lists solely in-frame clones and lacks some. This table has almost 100,000 clones, approximately 89% appearing once. Germline CDR1 and CDR2: SEHNR and FQNEAQ (reference sequence). The CDR3 has 16 residues. V lost 0 bases, J lost 4 bases, and 12 bases lay in between. This chain uses TRBV7-9 with TRBJ2-2, with a possible D match to TRBD1 (6 bases). The specimen sequenced was peripheral blood. This TCR derives from a middle-aged man with acute or convalescent COVID-19. The CDR3 sequence is CASSLATTRGTGELFF. In DNA form, the CDR3 reads TGTGCCAGCAGCTTAGCTACGACCAGGGGCACCGGGGAGCTGTTTTTT.